This record looks at one T cell receptor beta chain sequence and its context. Antigen: not known. The ends were cut back, 4 bases at V and 3 bases at J, with 22 bases in the middle. Germline V gene data show CDR1 as KGHSY and CDR2 as FQNENV. This CDR3 region has 18 residues. This specimen belongs to a study of T cell responses to AZD1222 COVID-19 vaccine. At the level of the study: Researchers grouped second doses given at about 4 or about 12 weeks into one pool. Points from the study as a whole: None of the repertoires were sampled until the peak T cell response had passed. It should be noted that donors were predominantly white British and more often female, and clonal diversity was possibly underestimated.

Some clones are missing from TCRdb's copy, which holds only in-frame ones; the method was immunoSEQ multiplex PCR. The sample shows roughly 120,000 clones, roughly 86% of them seen only once. The sequence came from an adult in good health. The sequencing used peripheral blood, collected on day 0 of AZD1222 vaccination. V usage is TRBV16 and J usage is TRBJ1-5; tentative D call: TRBD1 (5 bases). The CDR3 spells CASSLLQGVIFANQPQHF. The CDR3 DNA follows: TGTGCCAGCAGCCTATTGCAGGGAGTGATTTTTGCCAATCAGCCCCAGCATTTT.